The 13 T cell receptor beta chains listed next were all sequenced from one sample in a study of T-cell reconstitution after alpha-beta-depleted transplantation in children. Preparation of the TCRbeta library involved a method that used unique molecular identifiers. TCRdb passed the PCR reads through MiXCR, listing each CDR3 protein once. The sample comprises about 690,000 distinct CDR3 sequences, roughly 17% of which are singletons, and over 0.95% rests with the top ten. Sequenced material: PBMCs from the stem cell graft donor, taken from the stem cell graft. Every receptor here comes from a human donor who donated a stem cell graft to a child with acute myeloid leukemia.

The chain has TRBV9 and TRBJ1-6; 7 nucleotides align to TRBD1. Germline assignment: CDR1 SGDLS and CDR2 YYNGEE. The CDR3 is made up of 17 amino acids. V shed 2 bases, J shed 5 bases, and the junction held 10 bases outside the gene matches. The CDR3 reads CASSVLPLGQHNSPLHF. Written as DNA, the CDR3 is TGTGCCAGCAGCGTCCTCCCTCTGGGACAGCATAATTCACCCCTCCACTTT.

This clonotype was seen repeatedly, ten times or more. The chain is built from TRBV20-1 and TRBJ1-1; D may be TRBD1 (6 bases). V lost 6 bases to trimming and J lost 2 bases, with 13 bases between them. Looked up from germline, CDR1 is DFQATT and CDR2 is SNEGSKA (reference sequence). This CDR3 spans 13 amino acids. The CDR3 DNA sequence: TGCAGTGCCGAGAGGGGGGAAAACACTGAAGCTTTCTTT. Protein product: CSAERGENTEAFF.

This clonotype was counted ten times or more. This chain joins TRBV20-1 and TRBJ1-6; unclear D gene. CDR1 is DFQATT, CDR2 SNEGSKA, per germline (reference sequence). V was clipped by 7 bases and J by 5 bases, with 12 bases between them. CDR3 length: 13 amino acids. CDR3 sequence: CSVRADHNSPLHF. As DNA, the CDR3 is TGCAGTGTACGCGCAGATCATAATTCACCCCTCCACTTT.

This clonotype was counted many times. V is TRBV5-6 and J is TRBJ2-7; D might be TRBD1 or TRBD2, each matching 5 bases. In germline, CDR1 is SGHDT, CDR2 YYEEEE. This CDR3 region has 14 residues. The V gene lost 0 bases and the J gene lost 3 bases, with 10 bases spanning the gap. As DNA, the CDR3 is TGTGCCAGCAGCTTGGGGGGGAGAATCTACGAGCAGTACTTC. It translates to CASSLGGRIYEQYF.

This clonotype showed up many times. The genes are TRBV20-1 and TRBJ1-5, with D perhaps TRBD1 (5 bases). V lost 3 bases to trimming and J lost 2 bases, with 11 bases between them. There are 14 residues in the CDR3. Germline assignment: CDR1 DFQATT and CDR2 SNEGSKA (reference sequence). In DNA, the CDR3 is TGCAGTGCTAGTGAGGGACGGGGCAATCAGCCCCAGCATTTT. It yields the protein CSASEGRGNQPQHF.

The rearrangement links TRBV4-3 to TRBJ2-1, with D maybe TRBD2 (6 bases). The V gene lost 3 bases and the J gene lost 11 bases, with 17 bases spanning the gap. Per germline, CDR1 LGHNA and CDR2 YSLEER. The length of the CDR3 is 14 residues. The DNA for the CDR3 is TGCGCCAGCAGCCAGGAGCCCACCGGGGGAAAGCAGTTCTTC. This sequence encodes CASSQEPTGGKQFF.

This clonotype was seen at least ten times. V and J are TRBV20-1 and TRBJ1-2; D not resolved. Trimming removed 6 bases at V and 2 bases at J, with 7 bases between. Germline V gene data show CDR1 as DFQATT and CDR2 as SNEGSKA (reference sequence). CDR3 length: 11 residues. CDR3 bases: TGCAGTGCGAAGGGAAACTATGGCTACACCTTC. Residues: CSAKGNYGYTF.

This chain uses TRBV7-9 with TRBJ2-1; possibly TRBD2 for D (6 bases). This CDR3 has 15 residues. V shed 5 bases and J shed 2 bases, with 13 bases lying between them. Germline V gene lookup returns CDR1 SEHNR and CDR2 FQNEAQ (reference sequence). CDR3 loop: CASSLGGFPYNEQFF. The CDR3 coding sequence is TGTGCCAGCAGCCTGGGGGGTTTTCCCTACAATGAGCAGTTCTTC.

The rearrangement uses TRBV15 and TRBJ2-1; TRBD2 might be the D (7 bases). CDR1 and CDR2 from the germline V gene are LNHNV and YYDKDF (reference sequence). V was pared by 1 base and J by 3 bases, with 19 bases between. The CDR3 has 18 residues. This CDR3 reads CATSRAGARGASYNEQFF. The CDR3 DNA is TGTGCCACCAGCAGAGCAGGGGCTCGGGGGGCGAGCTACAATGAGCAGTTCTTC.

This clonotype was detected only a few times. The chain couples TRBV20-1 to TRBJ2-1; 8 nucleotides match TRBD1. Germline lookup yields CDR1 DFQATT and CDR2 SNEGSKA (reference sequence). J gave up 6 bases and V 6 bases, and 4 bases lay outside the gene matches. The length of the CDR3 is 12 residues. The CDR3: CSAHTGGNEQFF. The CDR3 region has the DNA TGCAGTGCCCATACAGGGGGCAATGAGCAGTTCTTC.

Many counts were recorded for this clonotype. The chain employs TRBV29-1 and TRBJ1-2; no clear D gene. Trimming removed 0 bases from V and 5 bases from J, with 13 bases in between. CDR1 is SQVTM and CDR2 is ANQGSEA in the germline V gene. The CDR3 has 14 amino acids. DNA for the CDR3: TGCAGCGTTGAAGATCCGAACTTAGGGTATGGCTACACCTTC. Its translation: CSVEDPNLGYGYTF.

This clonotype appeared many times. The rearrangement uses TRBV9 and TRBJ2-3, with 9 nucleotides matching TRBD2. The CDR3 loop spans 15 amino acids. Losses at the gene ends were 2 bases for V and 5 bases for J; bases not matched to a gene: 6. Germline CDR1 is SGDLS and CDR2 is YYNGEE. This CDR3 reads CASSVGVAGEDTQYF. DNA for the CDR3: TGTGCCAGCAGCGTGGGGGTAGCGGGGGAAGATACGCAGTATTTT.

This clonotype has a count of ten or more. The chain joins TRBV20-1 to TRBJ1-2; TRBD1 matches at 7 bases. CDR3 length: 13 amino acids. With V trimmed by 7 bases and J by 0 bases, 5 bases remained unmatched. From germline, CDR1 is DFQATT and CDR2 SNEGSKA (reference sequence). CDR3 DNA sequence: TGCAGTGTCAGGGACAGATCTAACTATGGCTACACCTTC. This encodes CSVRDRSNYGYTF.